This TCR beta chain was documented in a study of T cells in Graves' hyperthyroidism and ophthalmopathy. The germline V and J ends were trimmed by 6 bases and 0 bases, with 12 bases remaining between them. CDR3 size: 14 residues. Germline assignment: CDR1 ENHRY and CDR2 SYGVKD. Amplified TCR beta CDR3 regions derived from RNA transcripts. An initial round of RT-PCR targeting the TCR CDR3 relied on the HTBI primer set. TCRdb reanalysed the multiplex PCR reads using MiXCR and keeps one entry per CDR3 protein. The sample shows approximately 610,000 distinct CDR3 sequences, roughly a sixth of them seen only once.

Material for sequencing was blood. This sequence joins TRBV10-3 and TRBJ2-7; D ambiguous. The clonotype was recovered from a woman aged 18-30 years with Graves' hyperthyroidism. CDR3 sequence reads: CAISQDRSSYEQYF. DNA for the CDR3: TGTGCCATCAGCCAGGACCGATCCTCCTACGAGCAGTACTTC.